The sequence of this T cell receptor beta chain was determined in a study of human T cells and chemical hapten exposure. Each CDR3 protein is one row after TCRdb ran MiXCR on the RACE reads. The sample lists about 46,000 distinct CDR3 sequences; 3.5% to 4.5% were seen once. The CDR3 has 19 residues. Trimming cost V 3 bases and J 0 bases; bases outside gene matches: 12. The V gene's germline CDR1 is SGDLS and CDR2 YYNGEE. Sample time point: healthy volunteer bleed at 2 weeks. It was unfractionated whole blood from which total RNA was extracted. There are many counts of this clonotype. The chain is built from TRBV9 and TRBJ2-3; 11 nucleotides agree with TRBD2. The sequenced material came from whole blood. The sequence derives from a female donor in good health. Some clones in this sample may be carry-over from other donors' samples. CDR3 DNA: TGTGCCAGCAGCGAACAACTAGCGGGGGTGACTACTAGCACAGATACGCAGTATTTT. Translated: CASSEQLAGVTTSTDTQYF.